This T cell receptor (beta chain) was identified in a study of T cell changes during pregnancy in multiple sclerosis. V was clipped by 2 bases and J by 3 bases, with 11 bases between them. CDR1 is SGHDT, CDR2 YYEEEE, per germline. The CDR3 runs 14 residues. Assay: immunoSEQ multiplex PCR; the TCRdb copy retains only in-frame clones and omits some. The table records about 56,000 clones, approximately 90% of them present only once. The sequenced material came from peripheral blood from another person, used as feeder cells. The TCR sequence derives from a human donor whose cells served as feeder cells for cultures in a pregnancy study. The chain joins TRBV5-6 to TRBJ1-2; no definite D call. The CDR3 reads CASSFGYFDYGYTF. CDR3 coding DNA: TGTGCCAGCAGCTTCGGGTATTTTGACTATGGCTACACCTTC.